These 18 T cell receptor beta chains came from one sample sequenced in a study of CD8 T cells in Susac syndrome. Random hexamers were used to reverse transcribe an amount of about 0.45 to 1 ug RNA. One entry per CDR3 protein, called by TCRdb with MiXCR from the immunoSEQ multiplex PCR reads. The sample consists of around 85,000 distinct CDR3 sequences, 95% of them appearing once. The sequencing input was CD8+ T cells from PBMCs. The receptors were sampled from a human donor with Susac syndrome.

The genes are TRBV20-1 and TRBJ1-1; D might be TRBD1 (5 bases). The CDR3 is made up of 14 amino acids. Trimming took off 3 bases at V and 4 bases at J, with 15 bases between the two ends. Germline CDR1 is DFQATT and CDR2 is SNEGSKA (reference sequence). CDR3 region: CSARFTGYGTEAFF. The DNA for the CDR3 is TGCAGTGCTAGGTTTACAGGATATGGCACTGAAGCTTTCTTT.

The rearrangement uses TRBV12-3 or TRBV12-4 and TRBJ2-2, with D possibly being TRBD2 (5 bases). This CDR3 spans 11 amino acids. V was clipped by 7 bases and J by 6 bases, with 6 bases between them. For the CDR3, the DNA is TGTGCCAGCAACGGGGCCGGGGAGCTGTTTTTT. It encodes CASNGAGELFF.

The chain combines TRBV29-1 with TRBJ2-3; TRBD1 matches 9 bases. With V trimmed by 7 bases and J by 2 bases, 10 bases remained unmatched. The germline V gene encodes CDR1 SQVTM and CDR2 ANQGSEA. The CDR3 length is 15 residues. CDR3 nucleotides: TGCAGCGAAATACTGACAGGGGGGATCACAGATACGCAGTATTTT. Amino acids: CSEILTGGITDTQYF.

The V and J genes are TRBV6-5 and TRBJ1-1; the D is unclear. V was trimmed by 4 bases and J by 6 bases, leaving 9 bases between them. The V gene's germline CDR1 is MNHEY and CDR2 SVGAGI. This CDR3 spans 12 amino acids. CDR3 coding DNA: TGTGCCAGCAGTTCCGACCCACCTGAAGCTTTCTTT. Its translation: CASSSDPPEAFF.

This sequence joins TRBV30 and TRBJ2-1; TRBD2 aligns across 9 bases. CDR1 is GTSNPN, CDR2 SVGIG, per germline (reference sequence). This CDR3 has 15 residues. The trim removed 4 bases at V and 9 bases at J, leaving 13 bases unmatched. The CDR3 bases are TGTGCCTGGAAATTCCCCAGCGGGAGGTGGGCTGAGCAGTTCTTC. This gives the protein CAWKFPSGRWAEQFF.

This sequence joins TRBV9 and TRBJ2-5; the D is unclear. Germline V CDR1 and CDR2: SGDLS, YYNGEE. V was trimmed by 2 bases and J by 1 base, leaving 6 bases between them. This CDR3 has 13 amino acids. The DNA for the CDR3 is TGTGCCAGCAGCGTGAGGATCCAAGAGACCCAGTACTTC. Residues: CASSVRIQETQYF.

This clonotype appeared once. V gene TRBV24-1 combines with J gene TRBJ1-2; no clear D. V was trimmed by 2 bases and J by 8 bases, leaving 8 bases between them. CDR1 is KGHDR, CDR2 SFDVKD, per germline. This CDR3 spans 12 amino acids. In DNA form, the CDR3 reads TGTGCCACCAGTGATTCTTCCGAGGGCTACACCTTC. Its protein is CATSDSSEGYTF.

The rearrangement joins TRBV12-3 or TRBV12-4 to TRBJ2-7; the match to TRBD1 covers 7 bases. Trimming cost V 9 bases and J 4 bases; bases outside gene matches: 6. There are 12 residues in the CDR3. DNA for the CDR3: TGTGCCAGTACAGGGGTGGATTACGAGCAGTACTTC. Its protein product is CASTGVDYEQYF.

V usage is TRBV2 and J usage is TRBJ2-1; a weak D match, TRBD1 (6 bases). The CDR3 is 13 amino acids. With 5 bases removed from V and 7 bases from J, the gap between germline ends came to 12 bases. Germline V CDR1 and CDR2: SNHLY, FYNNEI. CDR3 amino acids: CASSPGTRNEQFF. In nucleotides, the CDR3 is TGTGCCAGCAGTCCCGGGACAAGAAATGAGCAGTTCTTC.

This clonotype appeared once. This CDR3 is CASSPKDSLYGYTF. CDR3 in DNA: TGTGCCAGCAGCCCGAAAGACAGCCTCTATGGCTACACCTTC. The rearrangement links TRBV5-6 to TRBJ1-2, with D tentatively TRBD1 (5 bases). Trimming removed 4 bases from V and 4 bases from J, with 14 bases in between. This CDR3 region has 14 residues. CDR1 and CDR2 from the germline V gene are SGHDT and YYEEEE.

The genes are TRBV30 and TRBJ2-1; 9 bases fit TRBD2. Trimming took 1 base from V and 5 from J; bases not matched to a gene: 0. CDR1 GTSNPN and CDR2 SVGIG come from the germline V gene (reference sequence). The CDR3 length is 13 residues. The CDR3 nucleotides are TGTGCCTGGAGTGAGCGGGGGGACAATGAGCAGTTCTTC. As protein: CAWSERGDNEQFF.

The V call is TRBV4-3, the J call TRBJ2-2; D unresolved. The CDR3 has 15 residues. V was clipped by 6 bases and J by 3 bases, with 14 bases between them. CDR1 and CDR2 from the germline V gene are LGHNA and YSLEER. For the CDR3, the DNA is TGCGCCAGCAGGTCGGTCACGGCGGACACCGGGGAGCTGTTTTTT. Its protein is CASRSVTADTGELFF.

This chain joins TRBV30 and TRBJ2-7; D remains unclear. The CDR3 spans 14 residues. Deletions cut 4 bases from V and 0 bases from J, with 13 bases between. Germline V lookup: CDR1 GTSNPN, CDR2 SVGIG (reference sequence). The CDR3 nucleotides read TGTGCCTGGACTTCAAGCAGTCGCTCCTACGAGCAGTACTTC. Encoded protein: CAWTSSSRSYEQYF. Combining the CDR3 with reference TRBV30 and TRBJ2-7 gives the whole variable domain SQTIHQWPATLVQPVGSPLSLECTVEGTSNPNLYWYRQAAGRGLQLLFYSVGIGQISSEVPQNLSASRPQDRQFILSSKKLLLSDSGFYLCAWTSSSRSYEQYFGPGTRLTVT.

The V call is TRBV16, the J call TRBJ1-1, with 9 bases that match TRBD1. The CDR3 extends over 15 amino acids. CDR1 KGHSY and CDR2 FQNENV come from the germline V gene. V shed 0 bases, J shed 7 bases, and the junction held 6 bases outside the gene matches. Here the CDR3 reads CASSQSGQGSVEAFF. CDR3 nucleotides: TGTGCCAGCAGCCAATCGGGACAGGGTAGCGTTGAAGCTTTCTTT.

This chain links TRBV19 with TRBJ2-3; 10 nucleotides match TRBD2. CDR1 LNHDA and CDR2 SQIVND come from the germline V gene (reference sequence). The V and J ends lost 0 bases and 1 base, in that order; junction bases with no gene match: 1. There are 16 residues in the CDR3. The CDR3: CASSIDGTSGTDTQYF. The CDR3 bases are TGTGCCAGTAGTATAGATGGGACTAGCGGCACAGATACGCAGTATTTT. The whole variable domain, remainder taken from reference TRBV19 and TRBJ2-3, is DGGITQSPKYLFRKEGQNVTLSCEQNLNHDAMYWYRQDPGQGLRLIYYSQIVNDFQKGDIAEGYSVSREKKESFPLTVTSAQKNPTAFYLCASSIDGTSGTDTQYFGPGTRLTVL.

A few counts support this clonotype. The rearrangement links TRBV14 to TRBJ1-2; D not certain. With 3 bases removed from V and 0 bases from J, the gap between germline ends came to 5 bases. Germline-derived CDR1 and CDR2 are SGHDN and FVKESK. This CDR3 spans 13 amino acids. As DNA, the CDR3 is TGTGCCAGCAGCCATGGGACTAACTATGGCTACACCTTC. Protein: CASSHGTNYGYTF.

A note on this clonotype: No DNA is shown, since the ends of the CDR3 on it are uncertain; the CDR3 is the one TCRdb lists. V gene TRBV27 combines with J gene TRBJ2-3; the table calls TRBD2, which could not be checked here. Germline values: CDR1 MNHEY, CDR2 SMNVEV (reference sequence). Ends included, the CDR3 has 13 residues. The CDR3: CASILDPPDTQYF.

J is TRBJ2-1 and V is TRBV20-1; TRBD2 is a possible D gene (5 bases). V lost 0 bases and J lost 8, with 14 bases in between. The CDR3 sequence is 14 residues long. CDR1 and CDR2 from the germline V gene are DFQATT and SNEGSKA (reference sequence). The DNA for the CDR3 is TGCAGTGCTAGAGATCGTACTAGAATCTATGAGCAGTTCTTC. It encodes CSARDRTRIYEQFF.